This TCR beta chain was profiled in a study of identical twins. Study observations and caveats: Potential partial confounding of zero-insertion analyses by invariant MAIT and iNKT cells was noted.

One entry per CDR3 protein, called by TCRdb with MiXCR from the 5' RACE reads. The table includes just over 450,000 distinct CDR3 sequences, 14% detected once. On this clonotype: The antigen remains undetermined.

CDR1 and CDR2 from the germline V gene are MNHEY and SVGAGI. This CDR3 spans 18 amino acids. V was shortened by 1 base and J by 0 bases, with 13 bases between the two germline ends. This sample was also put to use in a study of yellow fever vaccine responses in identical twins.

The chain has TRBV6-5 and TRBJ2-6, with D unresolved. The source material was CD4+ T cells sorted from blood. The clonotype originates from a young woman in good health. Here the CDR3 reads CASSYFPSGSSGANVLTF. CDR3 DNA: TGTGCCAGCAGTTACTTCCCCTCGGGTTCCTCTGGGGCCAACGTCCTGACTTTC.